The text below deals with one T cell receptor beta chain. Antigen unknown. The conserved final phenylalanine or tryptophan is absent from the CDR3, which likely points to a read error. The data stem from a study of tumor-infiltrating lymphocytes in primary liver carcinoma. Findings and caveats of the study: Tumor-adjacent and tumor-blood pairs showed less overlap than tumor region pairs.

Trimming left V 3 bases short and J 2 bases short, with 10 bases between. This CDR3 has 14 residues. In germline, CDR1 is MNHEY, CDR2 SVGAGI. Total RNA amounting to around 540 ng was the source from which TCR beta cDNA was made with a constant-region primer. Investigators got TCR beta libraries out of three nested multiplex PCR rounds, done with slightly modified ARM-PCR. Primers for the first two PCR rounds were TRBV1-TRBV30 forward primers and a C-beta reverse primer (approximately 10 cycles per round). TCRdb fed the multiplex PCR reads into MiXCR, producing one record per CDR3 protein. The table has about 54,000 distinct CDR3 sequences, about 73% seen once. It was from 20-30 mg of unsorted bulk tissue that RNA and DNA were co-extracted. Sampling was performed at five separate regions of each tumor.

Sequences were obtained from liver tumor tissue from sampling region 2. Indicated subset: tumor region T2, inferior pole. J is TRBJ1-1 and V is TRBV6-5; possible D gene TRBD1, 5 bases. The TCR sequence derives from a man aged 35 to 55 with primary liver carcinoma and hepatitis B virus infection. CDR3 protein: CASSYGGSNTEAFS. The CDR3 coding sequence is TGTGCCAGCAGTTATGGGGGTAGTAACACTGAAGCTTTCTCT.